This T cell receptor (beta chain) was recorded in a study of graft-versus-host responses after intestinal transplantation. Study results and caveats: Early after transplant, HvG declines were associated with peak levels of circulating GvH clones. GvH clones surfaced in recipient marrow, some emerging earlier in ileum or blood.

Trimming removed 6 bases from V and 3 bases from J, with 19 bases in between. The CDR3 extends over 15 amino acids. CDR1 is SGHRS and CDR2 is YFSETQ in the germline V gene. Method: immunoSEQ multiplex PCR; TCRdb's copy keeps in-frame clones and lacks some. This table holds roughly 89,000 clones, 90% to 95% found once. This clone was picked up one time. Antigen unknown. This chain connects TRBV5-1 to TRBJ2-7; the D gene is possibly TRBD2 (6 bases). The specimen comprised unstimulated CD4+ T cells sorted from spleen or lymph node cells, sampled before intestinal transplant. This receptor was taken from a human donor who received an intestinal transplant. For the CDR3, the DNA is TGCGCCAGCAAGACGACGGGACTTTCCGGCTACGAGCAGTACTTC. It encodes CASKTTGLSGYEQYF.